Following are 30 T cell receptor beta chains from one sample sequenced in a study of T cell clonotyping in hematopoietic cell transplantation. Clones were sequenced by immunoSEQ multiplex PCR, and TCRdb holds only the in-frame ones, with some missing. The table includes 8,000 or so clones, 66% detected once. Sample: peripheral blood mononuclear cells, taken 100 days after allogeneic stem cell transplant. The receptors here all came from a male patient aged 55 to 70 who had an allogeneic stem cell transplant from an unrelated donor, so the T cells may come from the graft donor. Some clones in this sample may be carry-over from other donors' samples.

This clone has only one observation. The rearrangement uses TRBV14 and TRBJ1-6; D is unresolved. CDR1 and CDR2 from the germline V gene are SGHDN and FVKESK. This CDR3 has 14 amino acids. V gave up 2 bases and J gave up 10 bases, with 12 bases separating them. The CDR3 DNA reads TGTGCCAGCAGCCAAATAACTGTGGGGTCACCCCTCCACTTT. Its protein product is CASSQITVGSPLHF.

The chain has TRBV21-1 and TRBJ2-7. TRBV21-1 is noted as a pseudogene. This CDR3 is built from 15 residues. CDR3 sequence: CASSSPRTSSYEQYF. For the CDR3, the DNA is TGTGCCAGCAGCAGCCCGAGGACGAGCTCCTACGAGCAGTACTTC.

This chain connects TRBV7-6 to TRBJ1-1; D not resolved. V was trimmed by 5 bases and J by 0 bases, leaving 10 bases between them. This CDR3 region has 14 residues. Germline V lookup: CDR1 SGHVS, CDR2 FNYEAQ. Here the CDR3 DNA reads TGTGCCAGCAGCCCCGCGGTCATGAACACTGAAGCTTTCTTT. Protein sequence: CASSPAVMNTEAFF. Full variable domain (outside the CDR3, taken from reference TRBV7-6 and TRBJ1-1): GAGVSQSPRYKVTKRGQDVALRCDPISGHVSLYWYRQALGQGPEFLTYFNYEAQQDKSGLPNDRFSAERPEGSISTLTIQRTEQRDSAMYRCASSPAVMNTEAFFGQGTRLTVV.

This chain links TRBV25-1 with TRBJ2-7; possibly TRBD1 or TRBD2 for D (5 bases each). Trimming pared 1 base from V and 3 bases from J, leaving 10 bases between. Germline lookup yields CDR1 MGHDK and CDR2 SYGVNS. This CDR3 region has 14 residues. The CDR3 region is CASSESRGLYEQYF. CDR3 bases: TGTGCCAGCAGTGAATCCCGGGGCCTCTACGAGCAGTACTTC.

The chain uses TRBV27 and TRBJ2-3; 7 positions agree with TRBD2. Looked up from germline, CDR1 is MNHEY and CDR2 is SMNVEV (reference sequence). The CDR3 length is 13 residues. The junction had 5 bases not matched to a gene; V was cut back by 8 bases and J by 3 bases. The CDR3 spells CASWGGKTDTQYF. The CDR3 DNA reads TGTGCCAGCTGGGGGGGGAAGACAGATACGCAGTATTTT.

This clone was seen once. V usage is TRBV2 and J usage is TRBJ2-3, with TRBD2 identical over 12 bases. V was clipped by 1 base and J by 2 bases; unmatched bases: 10. From germline, CDR1 is SNHLY and CDR2 FYNNEI. The CDR3 is made up of 19 amino acids. The CDR3 region is CASSEVTSGGLTSTDTQYF. The CDR3 DNA reads as TGTGCCAGCAGTGAAGTGACTAGCGGGGGACTTACTTCCACAGATACGCAGTATTTT.

The rearrangement joins TRBV11-2 to TRBJ2-1, with 8 bases fitting TRBD2. The J segment lost 9 bases and the V segment lost 4 bases, leaving 8 bases of the junction unmatched. The CDR3 contains 14 residues. The V gene's germline CDR1 is SGHAT and CDR2 FQNNGV. The CDR3 DNA sequence: TGTGCCAGCAGCTCGGGACTTGCGGGGGGTGAGCAGTTCTTC. Translating it yields CASSSGLAGGEQFF.

CDR3 sequence: CASSLAPASSYEQYF. CDR3 in DNA: TGTGCCAGCAGCTTGGCCCCCGCTAGCTCCTACGAGCAGTACTTC. The rearrangement joins TRBV5-5 to TRBJ2-7; D uncertain. The germline V gene has CDR1 SGHKS and CDR2 YYEKEE (reference sequence). This CDR3 comprises 15 residues. V was trimmed by 0 bases and J by 0 bases, leaving 10 bases between them.

The sample holds a few counts of this clone. This sequence joins TRBV7-9 and TRBJ2-7; D gene unclear. The CDR3 runs to 12 residues. The germline V and J ends were trimmed by 1 base and 11 bases, with 12 bases remaining between them. CDR1 SEHNR and CDR2 FQNEAQ come from the germline V gene (reference sequence). Here the CDR3 DNA reads TGTGCCAGCAGCTTAGTGACCGAAACGGAGTACTTC. The encoded protein is CASSLVTETEYF.

A few counts support this clone. The J gene is TRBJ1-1, the V gene TRBV5-5, with a weak D call TRBD1 (6 bases). CDR1 and CDR2 from the germline V gene are SGHKS and YYEKEE (reference sequence). This CDR3 has 15 amino acids. Trimming left V 3 bases short and J 1 base short, with 13 bases between. CDR3 sequence reads: CASSWADRRNTEAFF. For the CDR3, the DNA is TGTGCCAGCAGCTGGGCGGACAGACGGAACACTGAAGCTTTCTTT.

The chain links TRBV5-1 to TRBJ2-7; tentatively, D is TRBD1 (6 bases). The germline V gene has CDR1 SGHRS and CDR2 YFSETQ. V was pared by 3 bases and J by 6 bases, with 16 bases between. The CDR3 is made up of 14 amino acids. The CDR3 DNA reads TGCGCCAGCAGCTCGGGACAACGAGGGCTCGAGCAGTACTTC. Protein: CASSSGQRGLEQYF.

The chain is built from TRBV10-3 and TRBJ2-7, with 14 nucleotides matching TRBD2. V lost 0 bases and J lost 4; bases outside the gene matches: 8. This CDR3 contains 18 residues. Germline CDR1 ENHRY, CDR2 SYGVKD. Here the CDR3 reads CAISESGGLAGDRYEQYF. CDR3 coding DNA: TGTGCCATCAGTGAGTCGGGGGGACTAGCGGGAGATCGGTACGAGCAGTACTTC.

The V call is TRBV7-9, the J call TRBJ2-7; 9 nucleotides agree with TRBD1. V gave up 1 base and J gave up 2 bases; unmatched junction bases: 12. CDR3 length: 18 amino acids. Germline V gene sequence: CDR1 SEHNR, CDR2 FQNEAQ (reference sequence). This CDR3 is CASSLVSWGTGSPYEQYF. CDR3 nucleotide sequence: TGTGCCAGCAGCTTAGTCTCATGGGGGACAGGGTCCCCCTACGAGCAGTACTTC.

V gene TRBV4-3 combines with J gene TRBJ2-7, with D possibly being TRBD2 (5 bases). Between the trimmed V and J ends, which lost 0 bases and 3 bases, there was a span of 12 bases. CDR1 is LGHNA and CDR2 is YSLEER in the germline V gene. The CDR3 runs 15 residues. The CDR3 coding sequence is TGCGCCAGCAGCCAAGATAGGGCCACTAGCTACGAGCAGTACTTC. It specifies CASSQDRATSYEQYF.

This clone ranks as medium-sized (0.01 to 0.1%). This sequence joins TRBV11-3 and TRBJ2-1, with 10 bases fitting TRBD1. Germline CDR1 reads SGHNT; CDR2 reads YENEEA. The CDR3 extends over 16 amino acids. Unmatched junction bases numbered 3, after V lost 4 bases and J lost 0 bases. DNA of the CDR3: TGTGCCAGCAGCTCCCGGGACAGGGGCTCCTACAATGAGCAGTTCTTC. Amino acids: CASSSRDRGSYNEQFF.

This clone was picked up a small number of times. CDR3 sequence: CASSSRTGDSAETQYF. The CDR3 DNA reads as TGTGCCAGCAGCTCGCGAACAGGAGATTCGGCGGAGACCCAGTACTTC. The genes are TRBV11-3 and TRBJ2-5, with D perhaps TRBD1 (5 bases). With 4 bases removed from V and 5 bases from J, the gap between germline ends came to 20 bases. CDR3 length equals 16 residues. The germline gives CDR1 SGHNT, CDR2 YENEEA.

The chain employs TRBV11-3 and TRBJ2-2; D gene unclear. With 5 bases removed from V and 2 bases from J, the gap between germline ends came to 6 bases. Germline CDR1 reads SGHNT; CDR2 reads YENEEA. The CDR3 has 13 residues. In DNA form, the CDR3 reads TGTGCCAGCAGCACTCCCAACACCGGGGAGCTGTTTTTT. This codes for CASSTPNTGELFF. The whole variable domain, remainder taken from reference TRBV11-3 and TRBJ2-2, is EAGVVQSPRYKIIEKKQPVAFWCNPISGHNTLYWYLQNLGQGPELLIRYENEEAVDDSQLPKDRFSAERLKGVDSTLKIQPAELGDSAVYLCASSTPNTGELFFGEGSRLTVL.

The chain combines TRBV25-1 with TRBJ1-6, with 12 bases lining up with TRBD1. This CDR3 region has 17 residues. Germline V gene data show CDR1 as MGHDK and CDR2 as SYGVNS. The trim removed 3 bases at V and 6 bases at J, leaving 6 bases unmatched. CDR3 nucleotide sequence: TGTGCCAGCAGTGAGCTAGGGACAGGGGGCGGTAATTCACCCCTCCACTTT. Amino acids: CASSELGTGGGNSPLHF.

This clone appeared a single time. The chain joins TRBV5-1 to TRBJ1-1; possibly TRBD1 for D (5 bases). CDR1 and CDR2 (germline): SGHRS, YFSETQ. V lost 4 bases, J lost 4 bases, and 14 bases lay in between. This CDR3 is built from 14 residues. CDR3 residues: CASSPAGQITEAFF. CDR3 in DNA: TGCGCCAGCAGCCCGGCAGGGCAGATCACTGAAGCTTTCTTT.

The count of this clone is one. This chain uses TRBV6-5 with TRBJ1-5; a weak D match, TRBD1 (5 bases). Germline values: CDR1 MNHEY, CDR2 SVGAGI. V was shortened by 6 bases and J by 0 bases, with 9 bases between the two germline ends. The CDR3 has 14 amino acids. This CDR3 reads CASRRGDSNQPQHF. The CDR3 DNA sequence: TGTGCCAGCAGACGAGGGGATAGCAATCAGCCCCAGCATTTT.

DNA of the CDR3: TGTGCCAGCAGTTACGATATCGAGGGGACCCAGTACTTC. As protein: CASSYDIEGTQYF. The V call is TRBV6-5, the J call TRBJ2-5, with D possibly being TRBD2 (5 bases). CDR1 and CDR2 (germline): MNHEY, SVGAGI. V gave up 2 bases and J gave up 7 bases, with 11 bases separating them. The CDR3 spans 13 residues.

The chain carries TRBV6-5 and TRBJ1-2; TRBD1 might be the D (6 bases). Germline CDR1 MNHEY, CDR2 SVGAGI. This CDR3 has 13 residues. V was pared by 6 bases and J by 8 bases, with 16 bases between. CDR3 loop: CASSRQVLEGYTF. The CDR3 DNA reads as TGTGCCAGCAGCCGACAGGTCCTCGAGGGCTACACCTTC.

This rearrangement joins TRBV4-1 to TRBJ2-7; possibly TRBD1 or TRBD2 for D (6 bases each). The CDR3 extends over 16 amino acids. Trimming took 4 bases from V and 0 from J, leaving 16 bases between them. CDR1 is MGHRA, CDR2 YSYEKL, per germline. CDR3 bases: TGCGCCAGCAGCCCCCCGGAGGGGGAATTCTCCTACGAGCAGTACTTC. It is translated as CASSPPEGEFSYEQYF.

J is TRBJ1-1 and V is TRBV5-1; D possibly corresponds to TRBD1 (6 bases). Germline CDR1 SGHRS, CDR2 YFSETQ. The CDR3 contains 16 residues. V gave up 3 bases and J gave up 3 bases, with 18 bases separating them. The CDR3 DNA follows: TGCGCCAGCAGCTCCTTTCTAACAGGGATTTACACTGAAGCTTTCTTT. Translated, it gives CASSSFLTGIYTEAFF.

The J gene is TRBJ1-2, the V gene TRBV5-1, with D maybe TRBD1 (6 bases). This CDR3 has 15 residues. With 1 base removed from V and 3 bases from J, the gap between germline ends came to 13 bases. Per the germline V gene, CDR1 is SGHRS and CDR2 is YFSETQ. As DNA, the CDR3 is TGCGCCAGCAGCTTGATTGAGGGGGGGCACTATGGCTACACCTTC. Translating gives CASSLIEGGHYGYTF.

CDR3 DNA sequence: TGTGCCAGCAGCCAAGTTTTGGGTTCCGGGGCCCGGTCCTCACCCCTCCACTTT. It specifies CASSQVLGSGARSSPLHF. The chain joins TRBV4-2 to TRBJ1-6, with D perhaps TRBD1 (5 bases). Trimming shortened V by 1 base and J by 10 bases, and 23 bases separated the two germline ends. The germline V gene has CDR1 LGHNA and CDR2 YNFKEQ. This CDR3 contains 18 residues.

The chain combines TRBV11-1 with TRBJ2-1; 9 nucleotides agree with TRBD2. Germline V gene lookup returns CDR1 SGHAT and CDR2 FQDESV (reference sequence). The trim removed 0 bases at V and 2 bases at J, leaving 5 bases unmatched. CDR3 length: 17 residues. CDR3 loop: CASSLAPGGRAYNEQFF. CDR3 DNA: TGTGCCAGCAGCTTAGCGCCCGGCGGGAGGGCCTACAATGAGCAGTTCTTC.

The chain employs TRBV27 and TRBJ1-2; 10 nucleotides align to TRBD1. Germline lookup yields CDR1 MNHEY and CDR2 SMNVEV (reference sequence). With V trimmed by 5 bases and J by 7 bases, 10 bases remained unmatched. The CDR3 extends over 15 amino acids. DNA for the CDR3: TGTGCCAGCAGTCACCGGGACAGGGGAGATAGTGGCTACACCTTC. Its protein product is CASSHRDRGDSGYTF.

The chain has TRBV6-5 and TRBJ1-1; 9 bases are a match to TRBD1. The CDR3 loop spans 13 amino acids. V gave up 7 bases and J gave up 3 bases; unmatched junction bases: 3. Germline CDR1 MNHEY, CDR2 SVGAGI. The CDR3 region has the DNA TGTGCCAGCATACGGACAGGGGACACTGAAGCTTTCTTT. As protein: CASIRTGDTEAFF.

This sequence joins TRBV5-3 and TRBJ2-5; D is unresolved. TRBV5-3 has ORF status, its function being uncertain. The CDR3 covers 12 residues. V lost 3 bases and J 0 bases, leaving 3 bases between the germline ends. CDR3 DNA: TGTGCCAGAAGCTCGTACCAAGAGACCCAGTACTTC. It codes for CARSSYQETQYF.